The 29 T cell receptor beta chains below come from one sample, sequenced in a study of cytomegalovirus exposure and HLA in healthy donors (dated by TCRdb to about 2017). Library preparation used the immunoSEQ multiplex PCR assay. For the multiplex PCR, a mixture combining 60 forward primers for TCR Vbeta segments and 13 reverse primers for TCR Jbeta segments was used. TCRdb took over this immuneACCESS table, retaining in-frame rearrangements with V and J assigned. Such tables are incomplete; in checked studies, under half of the missing clones stem from an unresolved V gene, and the remainder is unexplained. The sample table includes about 25,000 clones. Of the sample, roughly 18% is held by the ten largest clones. Sequencing was carried out using PBMCs. The receptors were gathered from a male donor in good health and CMV-seropositive.

V gene TRBV7-2 combines with J gene TRBJ1-1; unclear D gene. The CDR3 covers 15 residues. V lost 4 bases and J 1 base, leaving 13 bases between the germline ends. CDR1 and CDR2 from the germline V gene are SGHTA and FQGNSA. The CDR3 bases are TGTGCCAGCAGCTGGAATCGGGTCAGGAACACTGAAGCTTTCTTT. It translates to CASSWNRVRNTEAFF. The full variable domain, in which reference TRBV7-2 and TRBJ1-1 provide the parts outside the CDR3, is GAGVSQSPSNKVTEKGKDVELRCDPISGHTALYWYRQSLGQGLEFLIYFQGNSAPDKSGLPSDRFSAERTGGSVSTLTIQRTQQEDSAVYLCASSWNRVRNTEAFFGQGTRLTVV.

V is TRBV28 and J is TRBJ1-2; no firm D call. V shed 1 base and J shed 5 bases, with 2 bases lying between them. The CDR3 spans 11 residues. The germline gives CDR1 MDHEN, CDR2 SYDVKM. CDR3: CASSLSYGYTF. The CDR3 DNA follows: TGTGCCAGCAGTTTATCTTATGGCTACACCTTC.

The chain combines TRBV4-2 with TRBJ1-4, with D possibly being TRBD1 (6 bases). This CDR3 contains 15 residues. Looked up from germline, CDR1 is LGHNA and CDR2 is YNFKEQ. V lost 0 bases to trimming and J lost 9 bases, with 14 bases between them. CDR3 sequence reads: CASSQDSGADKKLFF. The CDR3 nucleotides are TGTGCCAGCAGCCAAGATTCAGGGGCGGATAAAAAACTGTTTTTT.

This sequence joins TRBV20-1 and TRBJ2-7, with TRBD2 matching 7 bases. V lost 5 bases and J lost 8; bases outside the gene matches: 6. The CDR3 runs 11 residues. Germline lookup yields CDR1 DFQATT and CDR2 SNEGSKA (reference sequence). CDR3 sequence: CSAPSGNKQYF. CDR3 in DNA: TGCAGTGCTCCCAGCGGGAATAAGCAGTACTTC.

The chain uses TRBV6-1 and TRBJ2-7, with 7 nucleotides matching TRBD1. V gave up 4 bases and J gave up 2 bases; unmatched junction bases: 5. Germline CDR1 and CDR2: MNHNS and SASEGT. This CDR3 is built from 14 residues. The CDR3 reads CASSGWTGPYEQYF. The CDR3 DNA reads TGTGCCAGCAGTGGATGGACAGGCCCCTACGAGCAGTACTTC.

The rearrangement links TRBV4-1 to TRBJ2-2, with 7 bases matching TRBD1. J was trimmed by 3 bases and V by 1 base; bases with no gene match: 2. Germline V gives CDR1 MGHRA, CDR2 YSYEKL. This CDR3 contains 15 residues. The CDR3 is CASSQGDSHTGELFF. The CDR3, as DNA: TGCGCCAGCAGCCAAGGGGACAGCCACACCGGGGAGCTGTTTTTT.

This chain connects TRBV14 to TRBJ1-1, with 10 bases matching TRBD1. This CDR3 contains 19 residues. V gave up 0 bases and J gave up 4 bases; unmatched junction bases: 14. Germline V gene sequence: CDR1 SGHDN, CDR2 FVKESK. CDR3 loop: CASSQDFWDRGGWVTEAFF. The CDR3, as DNA: TGTGCCAGCAGCCAAGATTTTTGGGACAGGGGAGGTTGGGTCACTGAAGCTTTCTTT.

This rearrangement joins TRBV30 to TRBJ2-7; D gene ambiguous. The germline V gene encodes CDR1 GTSNPN and CDR2 SVGIG (reference sequence). The CDR3 has 11 amino acids. Between the trimmed V and J ends, which lost 2 bases and 1 base, there was a span of 3 bases. The CDR3 is CAWSPSYEQYF. CDR3 in DNA: TGTGCCTGGAGTCCTTCCTACGAGCAGTACTTC.

The chain uses TRBV7-3 and TRBJ2-3, with 7 bases identical to TRBD2. Germline V CDR1 and CDR2: SGHTA, FQGTGA. J lost 2 bases, V lost 5 bases, and 4 bases had no gene match. This CDR3 is 14 amino acids long. CDR3 sequence (DNA): TGTGCCAGCAGCACAGCGGGAACCACAGATACGCAGTATTTT. Translation gives CASSTAGTTDTQYF.

The gene calls are TRBV29-1 and TRBJ1-1; D possibly corresponds to TRBD1 (5 bases). Trimming pared 8 bases from V and 3 bases from J, leaving 16 bases between. The length of the CDR3 is 13 residues. CDR1 and CDR2 from the germline V gene are SQVTM and ANQGSEA. The DNA for the CDR3 is TGCAGCTTCACCTTTTGGGGGGACACTGAAGCTTTCTTT. The encoded protein is CSFTFWGDTEAFF.

The chain uses TRBV27 and TRBJ1-5, with D unclear. The CDR3 runs 15 residues. The ends were cut back, 0 bases at V and 5 bases at J, with 11 bases in the middle. Germline V gene data show CDR1 as MNHEY and CDR2 as SMNVEV (reference sequence). The CDR3 nucleotides are TGTGCCAGCAGTTTATCGTTCAGATCCTATCAGCCCCAGCATTTT. This translates into CASSLSFRSYQPQHF.

This sequence joins TRBV27 and TRBJ1-5, with D unclear. Germline CDR1 and CDR2: MNHEY and SMNVEV (reference sequence). V lost 0 bases and J lost 3, with 12 bases in between. The CDR3 contains 16 residues. The CDR3 is CASSLSSFAFNQPQHF. CDR3 coding DNA: TGTGCCAGCAGTTTATCCAGTTTCGCATTCAATCAGCCCCAGCATTTT.

The V gene is TRBV6-5, the J gene TRBJ2-7; 7 nucleotides line up with TRBD1. The CDR3 totals 15 residues. CDR1 is MNHEY and CDR2 is SVGAGI in the germline V gene. V shed 0 bases and J 5 bases; nucleotides not matched to a gene: 7. CDR3 protein: CASSYSPTGWDEQYF. The CDR3 DNA is TGTGCCAGCAGTTACTCGCCGACAGGGTGGGACGAGCAGTACTTC.

The chain links TRBV9 to TRBJ2-6; D remains ambiguous. V dropped 4 bases and J dropped 0 bases, with 5 bases sitting between them. CDR1 is SGDLS, CDR2 YYNGEE, per germline. The CDR3 loop spans 14 amino acids. The CDR3 loop is CASSPYSGANVLTF. The CDR3 coding sequence is TGTGCCAGCAGCCCGTACTCTGGGGCCAACGTCCTGACTTTC.

This rearrangement joins TRBV9 to TRBJ2-2; D remains unclear. Germline loops: CDR1 SGDLS, CDR2 YYNGEE. The V end lost 0 bases, the J end lost 1 base, and 7 bases lay between the germline ends. The CDR3 is 15 residues long. The CDR3 loop reads CASSVANGNTGELFF. The DNA for the CDR3 is TGTGCCAGCAGCGTAGCTAACGGGAACACCGGGGAGCTGTTTTTT.

The chain combines TRBV7-2 with TRBJ2-1, with D possibly TRBD1 on 5 matching bases. Germline lookup yields CDR1 SGHTA and CDR2 FQGNSA. V lost 5 bases and J 12 bases, leaving 14 bases between the germline ends. The CDR3 has 12 residues. Here the CDR3 reads CASSIDRGRQFF. CDR3 DNA: TGTGCCAGCAGCATTGACAGAGGTCGGCAGTTCTTC.

The chain is built from TRBV19 and TRBJ1-5, with 7 bases lining up with TRBD1. The CDR3 has 13 residues. Germline lookup yields CDR1 LNHDA and CDR2 SQIVND (reference sequence). Trimming at V came to 11 bases and at J to 2 bases, leaving 6 bases not matched to a gene. CDR3 loop: CAVQGTGNQPQHF. CDR3 bases: TGTGCCGTCCAGGGGACAGGCAATCAGCCCCAGCATTTT.

The J gene is TRBJ1-6, the V gene TRBV5-1; D perhaps matches TRBD1 (6 bases). Germline CDR1 and CDR2: SGHRS and YFSETQ. The V and J ends lost 5 bases and 2 bases respectively, with 14 bases between them. The CDR3 extends over 16 amino acids. CDR3 DNA: TGCGCCAGCAGTTCTCAGGGGAGCGCCTATAATTCACCCCTCCACTTT. This codes for CASSSQGSAYNSPLHF.

This chain connects TRBV30 to TRBJ1-1, with TRBD1 as a possible D gene (5 bases). Trimming pared 2 bases from V and 4 bases from J, leaving 11 bases between. The CDR3 covers 13 residues. CDR1 is GTSNPN and CDR2 is SVGIG in the germline V gene (reference sequence). CDR3 sequence (DNA): TGTGCCTGGAGTCCAGGGTGGAGCACTGAAGCTTTCTTT. Translating gives CAWSPGWSTEAFF.

The chain is built from TRBV19 and TRBJ2-1; D gene unclear. V was shortened by 5 bases and J by 0 bases, with 8 bases between the two germline ends. CDR1 and CDR2 from the germline V gene are LNHDA and SQIVND (reference sequence). The CDR3 loop spans 14 amino acids. CDR3 protein: CASSSGGSYNEQFF. Written as DNA, the CDR3 is TGTGCCAGTAGTTCTGGCGGCTCCTACAATGAGCAGTTCTTC.

V is TRBV11-2 and J is TRBJ2-5; maybe TRBD1 (6 bases). CDR3 size: 14 residues. The ends were cut back, 1 base at V and 2 bases at J, with 8 bases in the middle. Germline assignment: CDR1 SGHAT and CDR2 FQNNGV. CDR3: CASSLVQGQETQYF. DNA of the CDR3: TGTGCCAGCAGCTTAGTTCAGGGGCAAGAGACCCAGTACTTC.

V gene TRBV19 combines with J gene TRBJ2-7; 7 nucleotides align to TRBD1. Trimming cost V 5 bases and J 3 bases; bases outside gene matches: 7. CDR1 LNHDA and CDR2 SQIVND come from the germline V gene (reference sequence). This CDR3 is built from 14 residues. CDR3 in amino acids: CASSHERQGYEQYF. CDR3 DNA sequence: TGTGCCAGTAGTCATGAAAGACAGGGCTACGAGCAGTACTTC.

The chain uses TRBV6-5 and TRBJ2-7; 10 bases fit TRBD1. Germline trimming cut 4 bases from V and 5 bases from J; bases unmatched to any gene: 11. The CDR3 loop spans 16 amino acids. CDR1 and CDR2 from the germline V gene are MNHEY and SVGAGI. CDR3 in DNA: TGTGCCAGCAGTTTCACTTCCGGGACAGGGGTCCACGAGCAGTACTTC. Amino acid sequence: CASSFTSGTGVHEQYF.

The chain combines TRBV28 with TRBJ2-7; TRBD1 matches at 7 bases. Trimming removed 8 bases from V and 2 bases from J; junction bases left unmatched: 6. The CDR3 length is 13 residues. CDR1 MDHEN and CDR2 SYDVKM come from the germline V gene. As DNA, the CDR3 is TGTGCCAGCCGACCGACAGGGCCCTACGAGCAGTACTTC. Its protein product is CASRPTGPYEQYF.

The chain couples TRBV9 to TRBJ2-5; perhaps TRBD2 as D (6 bases). The CDR3 has 15 residues. Germline V gives CDR1 SGDLS, CDR2 YYNGEE. Trimming left V 1 base short and J 5 bases short, with 15 bases between. CDR3 nucleotide sequence: TGTGCCAGCAGCGTATCGAGATCTCGGGGGGAGACCCAGTACTTC. It yields the protein CASSVSRSRGETQYF.

V is TRBV18 and J is TRBJ1-4; D gene unclear. The CDR3 is 12 residues long. V was shortened by 3 bases and J by 5 bases, with 4 bases between the two germline ends. Germline loops: CDR1 KGHSH, CDR2 LQKENI. The CDR3 DNA reads TGTGCCAGCTCACCCGAGAATGAAAAACTGTTTTTT. Protein product: CASSPENEKLFF.

The chain combines TRBV9 with TRBJ2-7; D perhaps matches TRBD2 (7 bases). The ends were cut back, 0 bases at V and 6 bases at J, with 16 bases in the middle. In germline, CDR1 is SGDLS, CDR2 YYNGEE. The CDR3 spans 15 residues. CDR3 sequence: CASSVGRGGSGEQYF. The CDR3 DNA reads as TGTGCCAGCAGCGTAGGCAGGGGAGGGTCGGGCGAGCAGTACTTC.

The CDR3 reads CASSFGQGQETQYF. The CDR3 DNA follows: TGCGCCAGCAGCTTCGGACAGGGGCAAGAGACCCAGTACTTC. The gene calls are TRBV5-1 and TRBJ2-5, with TRBD1 identical over 9 bases. CDR3 size: 14 residues. J was trimmed by 2 bases and V by 2 bases; bases with no gene match: 1. CDR1 and CDR2 (germline): SGHRS, YFSETQ.

The chain couples TRBV2 to TRBJ1-2; no clear D gene. The CDR3 consists of 13 residues. Germline values: CDR1 SNHLY, CDR2 FYNNEI. With 6 bases removed from V and 2 bases from J, the gap between germline ends came to 10 bases. CDR3 nucleotides: TGTGCCAGCAGCGCTACAGCAAACTATGGCTACACCTTC. The encoded protein is CASSATANYGYTF.